This is a list of T cell receptor beta chains from one sample in a study of blood T cell repertoires in COVID-19. Repertoires were generated with immunoSEQ multiplex PCR, while TCRdb's copy carries only in-frame clones and drops some. The profile shows roughly 250,000 clones, about 90% of them singletons. The source material was PBMCs or T cells enriched from blood (not recorded which). The receptors were sampled from a man aged 50-59 years who had been exposed to COVID-19. Both conserved end residues are part of each CDR3. The D gene is left open where the match is weak. Clone size is not always given. Where it is, it says once, few, many or a class for expanded clones.

v_gene	abundance	j_gene	d_gene	CDR3aa	CDR3nt
TRBV28	.	TRBJ1-2	.	CASSSRGAYGYTF	TGTGCCAGCAGCTCCCGGGGGGCCTATGGCTACACCTTC
TRBV7-9	.	TRBJ1-2	TRBD1	CASSLRDSGYGYTF	TGTGCCAGCAGCTTACGGGACAGTGGCTATGGCTACACCTTC
TRBV2	.	TRBJ1-1	.	CASMTGGQVKNTEAFF	TGTGCCAGCATGACGGGGGGGCAGGTGAAGAACACTGAAGCTTTCTTT
TRBV15	.	TRBJ1-5	.	CATSSSLWEDQPQHF	TGTGCCACCAGCAGTTCGCTTTGGGAGGATCAGCCCCAGCATTTT
TRBV4-1	.	TRBJ2-5	.	CASSQVSLGSETQYF	TGCGCCAGCAGCCAAGTTTCGCTAGGCTCGGAGACCCAGTACTTC
TRBV30	.	TRBJ1-3	.	CAWTDISGNTIYF	TGTGCCTGGACCGACATCTCTGGAAACACCATATATTTT
TRBV2	once	TRBJ1-1	TRBD1	CASRTGVGTEAFF	TGTGCCAGCAGGACAGGGGTGGGCACTGAAGCTTTCTTT
TRBV27	.	TRBJ1-2	TRBD1	CASSSRTGAFGYTF	TGTGCCAGCAGTTCTCGAACAGGGGCGTTTGGCTACACCTTC
TRBV10-3	.	TRBJ1-5	.	CAIRRGSNQPQHF	TGTGCCATCAGAAGGGGAAGCAATCAGCCCCAGCATTTT
TRBV6-6	.	TRBJ2-3	.	CASSSSGGLTDTQYF	.
TRBV12-3/TRBV12-4	.	TRBJ2-2	.	CASSVWNTGELFF	TGTGCCAGCAGTGTATGGAACACCGGGGAGCTGTTTTTT
TRBV3-1/TRBV3-2	.	TRBJ2-7	TRBD2	CASSQASGGRYEQYF	TGTGCCAGCAGCCAGGCTAGCGGGGGACGTTACGAGCAGTACTTC
TRBV5-1	.	TRBJ2-2	TRBD1	CASSLIGQALPTGELFF	TGCGCCAGCAGCTTGATTGGACAGGCCCTCCCAACCGGGGAGCTGTTTTTT
TRBV7-6	.	TRBJ2-1	.	CASSLKRNEQFF	TGTGCCAGCAGCCTCAAGCGGAATGAGCAGTTCTTC
TRBV19	few	TRBJ2-2	TRBD2	CASSKVAGVTGELFF	TGTGCCAGTAGTAAGGTAGCGGGAGTTACCGGGGAGCTGTTTTTT
TRBV19	.	TRBJ1-2	TRBD1	CASSGTGPGYTF	TGTGCCAGTAGTGGGACAGGGCCTGGCTACACCTTC
TRBV5-1	.	TRBJ1-3	.	CASSFDGAGGNTIYF	TGCGCCAGCAGCTTCGACGGCGCCGGGGGAAACACCATATATTTT
TRBV5-1	.	TRBJ2-1	.	CASSPEPHNEQFF	TGCGCCAGCAGCCCAGAACCTCACAATGAGCAGTTCTTC